Each of the 8 T cell receptor beta chains below was sequenced from the same sample in a study of CD8+CD57+ T cells in acquired aplastic anemia. Genomic DNA served as template for TCR beta VDJ and CDR3 profiling. TCRdb called the reads again in MiXCR, with one record for every CDR3 protein. The sample comprises about 420,000 distinct CDR3 sequences, under 80% of which are singletons, and 4% rests with the top ten. The sequenced material came from sorted CD4+, CD8+, or CD8+CD57+ T cells (not recorded which) from PBMCs. These receptors originate from a human donor in good health, serving as a control.

This clonotype is a singleton in its sample. The conserved phenylalanine or tryptophan normally closing the CDR3 is absent here, so this likely arose from a read error. The DNA is left out, because the CDR3 cannot be placed on it with certainty; the CDR3 is given as TCRdb lists it. J is TRBJ2-5 and V is TRBV7-2. Germline loops: CDR1 SGHTA, CDR2 FQGNSA. With termini counted, the CDR3 has 13 amino acids. CDR3 protein: CASSLEYLGWAST.

This clonotype was picked up one time. This may stem from a read error, because a much larger clone lies one nucleotide away. The V gene is TRBV3-1, the J gene TRBJ1-1, with D maybe TRBD1 (5 bases). With 2 bases removed from V and 11 bases from J, the gap between germline ends came to 18 bases. The CDR3 sequence is 14 residues long. Per the germline V gene, CDR1 is LGHDT and CDR2 is YNNKEL (reference sequence). CDR3 nucleotides: TGTGCCAGCAGCCAAAGCGAGGGGCTGATGGAGGCTTTCTTT. Translated, it gives CASSQSEGLMEAFF.

About this clonotype itself: Germline and junction disagree at one end, which may indicate a read error. This chain connects TRBV7-3 to TRBJ1-6; no clear D. Looked up from germline, CDR1 is SGHTA and CDR2 is FQGTGA. The CDR3 totals 14 residues. The CDR3 reads CASSLTVGNQETQF. DNA of the CDR3: TGTGCCAGCAGCTTAACGGTGGGGAATCAAGAGACCCAGTTT.

The V and J genes are TRBV7-2 and TRBJ2-3; maybe TRBD1 (5 bases). Germline assignment: CDR1 SGHTA and CDR2 FQGNSA. Trimming took off 5 bases at V and 6 bases at J, with 12 bases between the two ends. CDR3 size: 13 residues. The CDR3 sequence is CASSLPGLDTQYF. CDR3 in DNA: TGTGCCAGCAGCCTCCCAGGGTTGGATACGCAGTATTTT.

To note about this clonotype: At one boundary the junction diverges from the germline segment, which might be a read error. This rearrangement joins TRBV7-2 to TRBJ1-5, with 7 bases matching TRBD1. Germline CDR1 SGHTA, CDR2 FQGNSA. CDR3 length equals 14 residues. CDR3: CASSSETGATPEQF. In DNA form, the CDR3 reads TGTGCCAGCAGCTCCGAAACAGGGGCAACGCCTGAGCAATTT.

As DNA, the CDR3 is TGCAGTGCGACCCGACTAGCGGGTGATGGCTACACCTTC. It yields the protein CSATRLAGDGYTF. V gene TRBV20-1 combines with J gene TRBJ1-2; D gene uncertain. The germline V gene encodes CDR1 DFQATT and CDR2 SNEGSKA (reference sequence). The CDR3 is 13 amino acids. V was cut by 6 bases and J by 6 bases, with 17 bases left in between.

To note about this clonotype: This is likely a read error, given that the CDR3 carries no conserved phenylalanine or tryptophan at its end. This chain links TRBV7-9 with TRBJ1-2; possibly TRBD1 for D (5 bases). Trimming pared 6 bases from V and 11 bases from J, leaving 19 bases between. The CDR3 sequence is 13 residues long. The germline gives CDR1 SEHNR, CDR2 FQNEAQ (reference sequence). CDR3 sequence reads: CASSWAGGAQYTL. The CDR3 nucleotides read TGTGCCAGCAGTTGGGCGGGAGGGGCCCAGTACACCTTG.

This clonotype was counted at least ten times. This chain joins TRBV20-1 and TRBJ2-1, with 10 positions matching TRBD2. This CDR3 is 14 amino acids long. V dropped 4 bases and J dropped 5; count of bases not matched to a gene: 5. From germline, CDR1 is DFQATT and CDR2 SNEGSKA (reference sequence). CDR3 bases: TGCAGTGCTAAGAGTAGCGGGGGGAACAATGAGCAGTTCTTC. Protein: CSAKSSGGNNEQFF.